This TCR beta chain stems from a study of shared clonotypes between healthy human individuals. About the research overall: For every donor, three CD4 naive, three CD4 memory, two CD8 naive and one CD8 memory plates were used. Whole-study findings and limits: The four-donor shared clonotypes exceeded non-shared clonotypes in generation probability, with non-shared ones scoring lower.

To note about this clone: As yet, its antigen is unknown.

The data were produced by immunoSEQ multiplex PCR, yet TCRdb's version contains in-frame clones alone and is incomplete. The sample yields over a million clones, 65% to 80% seen once. The TCR was taken from a man aged 18 to 29 in good health. The sequencing input was memory CD4+ T cells sorted from blood. The subset: CD45RA-negative fraction.

The CDR3 DNA follows: TGTGCCAGCCAACAGGGCACCCTCTCCTACGAGCAGTACTTC. Encoded protein: CASQQGTLSYEQYF. The chain couples TRBV18 to TRBJ2-7; weak D call: TRBD1 (6 bases). V was clipped by 8 bases and J by 0 bases, with 14 bases between them. This CDR3 contains 14 residues. The germline V gene has CDR1 KGHSH and CDR2 LQKENI.